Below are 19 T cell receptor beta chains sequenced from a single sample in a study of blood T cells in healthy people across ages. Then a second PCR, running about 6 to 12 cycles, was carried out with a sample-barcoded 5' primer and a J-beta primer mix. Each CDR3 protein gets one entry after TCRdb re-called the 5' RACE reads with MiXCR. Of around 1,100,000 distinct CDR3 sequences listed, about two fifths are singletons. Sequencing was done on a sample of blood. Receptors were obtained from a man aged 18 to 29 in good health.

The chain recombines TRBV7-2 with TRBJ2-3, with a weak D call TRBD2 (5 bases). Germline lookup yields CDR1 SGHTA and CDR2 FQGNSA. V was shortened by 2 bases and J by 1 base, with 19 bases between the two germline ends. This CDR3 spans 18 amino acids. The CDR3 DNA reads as TGTGCCAGCAGCTTACTCAGTGGGCTAGCTTCGGGCACAGATACGCAGTATTTT. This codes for CASSLLSGLASGTDTQYF.

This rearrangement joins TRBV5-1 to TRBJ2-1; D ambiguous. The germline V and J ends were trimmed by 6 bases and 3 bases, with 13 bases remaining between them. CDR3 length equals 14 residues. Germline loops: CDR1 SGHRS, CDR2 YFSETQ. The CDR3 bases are TGCGCCAGCATGTCGGATTTCCTCTACAATGAGCAGTTCTTC. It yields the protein CASMSDFLYNEQFF.

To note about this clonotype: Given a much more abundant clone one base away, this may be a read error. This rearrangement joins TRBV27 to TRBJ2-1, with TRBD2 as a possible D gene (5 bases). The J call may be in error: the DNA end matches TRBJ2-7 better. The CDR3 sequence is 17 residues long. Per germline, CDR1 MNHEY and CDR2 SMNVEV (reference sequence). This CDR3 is CASSSPTMGSSYNEQYF. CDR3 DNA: TGTGCCAGCAGTTCCCCGACCATGGGGAGCTCCTACAATGAGCAGTACTTC.

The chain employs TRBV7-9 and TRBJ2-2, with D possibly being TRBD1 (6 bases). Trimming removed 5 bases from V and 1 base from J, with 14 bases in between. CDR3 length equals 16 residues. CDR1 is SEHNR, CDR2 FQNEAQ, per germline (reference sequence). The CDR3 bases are TGTGCCAGCAGCCCCCCAGACAGGCTGAACACCGGGGAGCTGTTTTTT. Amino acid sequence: CASSPPDRLNTGELFF.

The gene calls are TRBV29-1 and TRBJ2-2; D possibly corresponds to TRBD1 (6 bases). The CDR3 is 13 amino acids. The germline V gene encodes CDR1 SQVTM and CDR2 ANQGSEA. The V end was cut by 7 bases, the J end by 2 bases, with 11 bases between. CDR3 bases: TGCAGCGCTTGGACAGCAAACACCGGGGAGCTGTTTTTT. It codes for CSAWTANTGELFF.

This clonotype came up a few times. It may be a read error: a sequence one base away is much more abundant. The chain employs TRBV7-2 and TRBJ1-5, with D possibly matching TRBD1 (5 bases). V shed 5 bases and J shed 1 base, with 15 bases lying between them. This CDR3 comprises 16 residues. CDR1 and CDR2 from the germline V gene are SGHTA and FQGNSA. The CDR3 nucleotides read TGTGCCAGCAGCGCCGGACAAGGAACGAGCAATCAGCCCCAGCATTTT. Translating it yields CASSAGQGTSNQPQHF.

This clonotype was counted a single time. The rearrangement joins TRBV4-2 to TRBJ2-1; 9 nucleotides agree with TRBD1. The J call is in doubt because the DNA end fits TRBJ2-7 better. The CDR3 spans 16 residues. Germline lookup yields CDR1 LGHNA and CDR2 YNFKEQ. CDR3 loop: CASSPHGTGLYNEQYF. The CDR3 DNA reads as TGTGCCAGCAGCCCTCACGGGACAGGGCTATACAATGAGCAGTACTTC.

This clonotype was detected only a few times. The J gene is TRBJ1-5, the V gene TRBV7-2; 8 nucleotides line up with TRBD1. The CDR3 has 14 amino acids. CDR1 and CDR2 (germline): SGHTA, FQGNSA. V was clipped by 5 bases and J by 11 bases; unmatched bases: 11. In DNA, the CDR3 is TGTGCCAGCAGCAAAGGACAGGGAATTACGACCCAGCATTTT. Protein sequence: CASSKGQGITTQHF.

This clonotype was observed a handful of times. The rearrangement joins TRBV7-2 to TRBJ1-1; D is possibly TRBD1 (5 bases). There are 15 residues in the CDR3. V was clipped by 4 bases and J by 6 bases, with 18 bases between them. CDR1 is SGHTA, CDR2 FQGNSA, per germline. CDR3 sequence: CASSYWGLRKAEAFF. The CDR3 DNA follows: TGTGCCAGCAGCTACTGGGGACTAAGGAAGGCTGAAGCTTTCTTT.

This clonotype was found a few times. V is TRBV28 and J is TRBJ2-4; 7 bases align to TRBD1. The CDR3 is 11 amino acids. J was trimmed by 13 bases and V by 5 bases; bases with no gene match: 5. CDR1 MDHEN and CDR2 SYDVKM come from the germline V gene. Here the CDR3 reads CASSTRDSQYF. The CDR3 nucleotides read TGTGCCAGCAGTACCCGGGACAGCCAGTACTTC. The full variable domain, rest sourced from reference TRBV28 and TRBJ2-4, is DVKVTQSSRYLVKRTGEKVFLECVQDMDHENMFWYRQDPGLGLRLIYFSYDVKMKEKGDIPEGYSVSREKKERFSLILESASTNQTSMYLCASSTRDSQYFGAGTRLSVL.

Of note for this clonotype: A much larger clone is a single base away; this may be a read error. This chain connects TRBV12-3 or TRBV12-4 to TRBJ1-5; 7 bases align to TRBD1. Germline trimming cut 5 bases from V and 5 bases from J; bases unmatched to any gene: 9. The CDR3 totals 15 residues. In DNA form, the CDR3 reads TGTGCCAGCAGTCTCAGGGGGAAAGGTTATCAGCCCCAGCATTTT. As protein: CASSLRGKGYQPQHF.

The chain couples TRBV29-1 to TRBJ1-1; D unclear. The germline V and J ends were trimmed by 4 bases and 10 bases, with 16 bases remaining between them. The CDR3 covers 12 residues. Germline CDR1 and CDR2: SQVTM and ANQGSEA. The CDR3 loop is CSVGRQDSGAFF. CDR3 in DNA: TGCAGCGTTGGTCGCCAGGATTCCGGAGCTTTCTTT. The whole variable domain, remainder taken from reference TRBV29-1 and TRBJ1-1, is SAVISQKPSRDICQRGTSLTIQCQVDSQVTMMFWYRQQPGQSLTLIATANQGSEATYESGFVIDKFPISRPNLTFSTLTVSNMSPEDSSIYLCSVGRQDSGAFFGQGTRLTVV.

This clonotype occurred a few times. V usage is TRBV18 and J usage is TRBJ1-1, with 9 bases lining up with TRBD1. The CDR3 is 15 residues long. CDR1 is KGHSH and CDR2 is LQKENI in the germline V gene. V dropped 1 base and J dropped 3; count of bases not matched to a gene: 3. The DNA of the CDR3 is TGTGCCAGCTCACCACTAACAGGGGGCCACACTGAAGCTTTCTTT. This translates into CASSPLTGGHTEAFF.

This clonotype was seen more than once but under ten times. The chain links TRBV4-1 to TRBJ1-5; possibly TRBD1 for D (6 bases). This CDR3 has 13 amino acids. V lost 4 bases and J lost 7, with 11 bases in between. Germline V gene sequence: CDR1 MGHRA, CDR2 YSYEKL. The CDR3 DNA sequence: TGCGCCAGCAGCCCAGGGGTGAGCCAGCCCCAGCATTTT. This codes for CASSPGVSQPQHF.

The CDR3 is CSASPSEGAGNEQFF. The CDR3 bases are TGCAGTGCCTCGCCCTCGGAGGGGGCAGGCAATGAGCAGTTCTTC. The chain links TRBV20-1 to TRBJ2-1; a weak D match, TRBD1 (7 bases). V lost 6 bases, J lost 6 bases, and 21 bases lay in between. CDR1 is DFQATT and CDR2 is SNEGSKA in the germline V gene (reference sequence). The CDR3 runs 15 residues.

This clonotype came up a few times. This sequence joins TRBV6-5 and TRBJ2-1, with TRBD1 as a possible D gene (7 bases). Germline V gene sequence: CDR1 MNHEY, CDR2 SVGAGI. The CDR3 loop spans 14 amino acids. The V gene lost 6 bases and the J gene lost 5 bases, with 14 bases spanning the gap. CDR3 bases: TGTGCCAGCAGCTCCAGGGGGGATAACAATGAGCAGTTCTTC. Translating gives CASSSRGDNNEQFF.

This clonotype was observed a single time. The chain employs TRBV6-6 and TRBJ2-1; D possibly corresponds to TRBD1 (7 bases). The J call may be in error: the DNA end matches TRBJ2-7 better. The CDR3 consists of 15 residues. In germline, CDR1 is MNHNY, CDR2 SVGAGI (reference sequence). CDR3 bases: TGTGCCGGGTCAATCCAGGGGGGCCCCTACAATGAGCAGTACTTC. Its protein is CAGSIQGGPYNEQYF.

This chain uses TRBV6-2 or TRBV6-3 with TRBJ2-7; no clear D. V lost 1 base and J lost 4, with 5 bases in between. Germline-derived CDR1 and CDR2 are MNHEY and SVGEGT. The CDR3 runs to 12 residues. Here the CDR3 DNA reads TGTGCCAGCAGTTACTTGACGTACGAGCAGTACTTC. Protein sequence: CASSYLTYEQYF.

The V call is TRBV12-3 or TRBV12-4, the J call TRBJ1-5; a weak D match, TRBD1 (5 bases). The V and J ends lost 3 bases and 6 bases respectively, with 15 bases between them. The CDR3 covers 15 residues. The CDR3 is CASSFGRVGGQPQHF. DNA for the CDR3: TGTGCCAGCAGTTTTGGTCGGGTCGGGGGTCAGCCCCAGCATTTT.